Sequencing of this T cell receptor (beta chain) was carried out in a study of naive and memory T cell subsets. Germline values: CDR1 SEHNR, CDR2 FQNEAQ (reference sequence). The CDR3 length is 12 residues. The V and J ends lost 3 bases and 3 bases respectively, with 5 bases between them. This clonotype was seen repeatedly, ten times or more. The antigen remains undetermined. A UMI-containing oligonucleotide was joined by 3' ligation to the TCR cDNA template. Overall study findings and caveats: TCR transcript changes with activation or differentiation may affect this RNA method.

Amplification of ligated cDNA took four PCR rounds with SP2 and nested alpha and beta constant primers. One entry per CDR3 protein results from TCRdb running MiXCR on the 5' RACE reads. Here the sample spans 50,000 to 60,000 distinct CDR3 sequences, less than 10% being singletons. The chain links TRBV7-9 to TRBJ1-2; D is uncertain. The clonotype comes from a female donor in good health. CDR3 amino acids: CASSFSHYGYTF. The CDR3 region has the DNA TGTGCCAGCAGCTTTTCCCACTATGGCTACACCTTC.